This T cell receptor beta chain appears in the sequencing data of a study of cytomegalovirus exposure and HLA in healthy donors. Overall study: There were tens of millions of unique TCRs (from HLA-typed donors) in an early data release.

This PCR relied on a set of 60 Vbeta primers and 13 Jbeta primers. Measured with immunoSEQ multiplex PCR; TCRdb has only the in-frame clones, and not every one. The sample includes around 180,000 clones, around 85% of them seen just once. This clone was recorded only once. Antigen specificity is unknown. Study-wide findings and caveats: HLA alleles showed associations with some 17,000 TCR beta sequences in a later analysis, at a 0.05 false discovery rate. Reports described diagnosis of cytomegalovirus status by the classifier as highly specific and sensitive.

The specimen sequenced was PBMCs. This receptor was obtained from a boy aged 2-9 years in good health and CMV-seronegative.

CDR3 DNA sequence: TGTGCCAGCAACGTGGAGGAGTTGGCCATATATTTT. It encodes CASNVEELAIYF. This chain joins TRBV2 and TRBJ1-3; the D is unclear. CDR3 length: 12 amino acids. Germline CDR1 reads SNHLY; CDR2 reads FYNNEI. V lost 7 bases to trimming and J lost 11 bases, with 15 bases between them.